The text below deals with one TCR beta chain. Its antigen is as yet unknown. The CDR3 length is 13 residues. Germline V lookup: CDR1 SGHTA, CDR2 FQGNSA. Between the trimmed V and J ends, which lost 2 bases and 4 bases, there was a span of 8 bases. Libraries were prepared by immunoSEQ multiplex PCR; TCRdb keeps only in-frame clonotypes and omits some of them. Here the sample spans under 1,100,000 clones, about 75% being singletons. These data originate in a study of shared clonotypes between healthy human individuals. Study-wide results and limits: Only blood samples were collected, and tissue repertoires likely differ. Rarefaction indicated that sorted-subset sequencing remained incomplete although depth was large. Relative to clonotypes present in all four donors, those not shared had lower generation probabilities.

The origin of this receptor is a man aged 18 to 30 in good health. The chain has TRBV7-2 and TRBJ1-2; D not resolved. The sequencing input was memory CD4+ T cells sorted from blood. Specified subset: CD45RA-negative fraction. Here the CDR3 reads CASSLYGFYGYTF. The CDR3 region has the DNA TGTGCCAGCAGCTTATACGGGTTCTATGGCTACACCTTC.